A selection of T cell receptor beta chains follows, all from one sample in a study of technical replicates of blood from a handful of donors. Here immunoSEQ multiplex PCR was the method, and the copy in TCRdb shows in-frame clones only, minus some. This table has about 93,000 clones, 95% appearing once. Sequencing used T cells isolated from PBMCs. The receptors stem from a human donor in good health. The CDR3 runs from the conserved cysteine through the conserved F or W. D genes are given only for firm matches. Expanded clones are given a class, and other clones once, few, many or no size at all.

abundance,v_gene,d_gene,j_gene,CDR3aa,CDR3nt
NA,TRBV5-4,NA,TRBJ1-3,CASSLDPGLNGNTIYF,TGTGCCAGCAGCTTGGATCCAGGGCTGAATGGAAACACCATATATTTT
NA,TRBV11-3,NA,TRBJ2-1,CASSPLGAGDNEQFF,TGTGCCAGCAGCCCCCTGGGGGCAGGGGACAATGAGCAGTTCTTC
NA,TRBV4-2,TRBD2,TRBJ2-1,CASSQEGASGGRGEQFF,TGTGCCAGCAGCCAAGAGGGAGCTAGCGGGGGAAGAGGTGAGCAGTTCTTC
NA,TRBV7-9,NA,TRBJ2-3,CASSLLGGAMDTQYF,TGTGCCAGCAGCTTACTTGGTGGGGCCATGGATACGCAGTATTTT
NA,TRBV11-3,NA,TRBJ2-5,CASSRGQQETQYF,TGTGCCAGCAGCCGTGGACAGCAAGAGACCCAGTACTTC
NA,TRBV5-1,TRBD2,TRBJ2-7,CASSPGVAGGSPQYEQYF,TGCGCCAGCAGCCCTGGGGTAGCGGGAGGATCCCCCCAGTACGAGCAGTACTTC
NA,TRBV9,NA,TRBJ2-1,CASSVGLAAYTYNEQFF,TGTGCCAGCAGCGTAGGTTTAGCGGCCTATACCTACAATGAGCAGTTCTTC
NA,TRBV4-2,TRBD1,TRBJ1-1,CASSLETGESEAFF,TGTGCCAGCAGCCTCGAGACAGGGGAGAGTGAAGCTTTCTTT
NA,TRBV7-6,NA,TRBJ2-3,CASSPPQGDTQYF,TGTGCCAGCAGCCCCCCCCAGGGAGATACGCAGTATTTT
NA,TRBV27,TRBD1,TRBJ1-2,CASSPRTGSRFYGYTF,TGTGCCAGCAGTCCCAGGACAGGGTCTCGATTCTATGGCTACACCTTC
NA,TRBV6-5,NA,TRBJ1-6,CASSYVGLSYNSPLHF,TGTGCCAGCAGTTACGTGGGACTCTCCTATAATTCACCCCTCCACTTT
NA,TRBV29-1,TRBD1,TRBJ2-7,CSVRGRQGFAEQYF,TGCAGCGTTAGAGGGCGACAGGGGTTTGCCGAGCAGTACTTC
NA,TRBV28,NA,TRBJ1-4,CASSEGSATNEKLFF,TGTGCCAGCAGTGAGGGTTCCGCAACTAATGAAAAACTGTTTTTT
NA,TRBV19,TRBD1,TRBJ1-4,CASVDRGGREKLFF,TGTGCCAGTGTCGACAGGGGAGGTCGTGAAAAACTGTTTTTT
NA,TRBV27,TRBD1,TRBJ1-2,CASSYLGQGNYGYTF,TGTGCCAGCAGCTACTTGGGACAGGGGAACTATGGCTACACCTTC
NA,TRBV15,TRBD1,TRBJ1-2,CATRPTGQRVSYGYTF,TGTGCCACCAGACCAACGGGACAGCGAGTTTCCTATGGCTACACCTTC
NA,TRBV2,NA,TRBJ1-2,CASIDSQAYGYTF,TGTGCCAGCATCGACAGTCAAGCGTATGGCTACACCTTC
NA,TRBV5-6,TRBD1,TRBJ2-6,CASSLVGQEANVLTF,TGTGCCAGCAGCTTGGTAGGACAGGAGGCCAACGTCCTGACTTTC
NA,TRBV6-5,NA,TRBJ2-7,CASSYGGLTYF,TGTGCCAGCAGTTACGGGGGCCTCACGTACTTC
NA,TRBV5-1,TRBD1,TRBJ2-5,CASSEQLTGGPETQYF,TGCGCCAGCAGCGAGCAGCTGACAGGGGGCCCAGAGACCCAGTACTTC
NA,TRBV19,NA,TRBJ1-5,CASTDRGVGGQPQHF,TGTGCCAGTACGGATCGTGGGGTTGGAGGACAGCCCCAGCATTTT
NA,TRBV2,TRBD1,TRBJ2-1,CASSPPTWTGPRTSEQFF,TGTGCCAGCAGTCCCCCGACTTGGACAGGCCCGCGGACCAGTGAGCAGTTCTTC
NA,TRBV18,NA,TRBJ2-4,CASSPQGNAKNIQYF,TGTGCCAGCTCACCGCAGGGTAATGCCAAAAACATTCAGTACTTC
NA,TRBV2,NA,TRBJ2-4,CASSEQRGAGKNIQYF,TGTGCCAGCAGTGAACAGAGGGGAGCGGGCAAAAACATTCAGTACTTC
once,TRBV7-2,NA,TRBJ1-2,CASSPYNYGYTF,TGTGCCAGCAGCCCCTACAACTATGGCTACACCTTC
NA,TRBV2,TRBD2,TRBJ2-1,CASSLGTSGSYNEQFF,TGTGCCAGCAGTCTGGGGACTAGCGGTTCCTACAATGAGCAGTTCTTC
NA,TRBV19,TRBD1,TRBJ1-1,CASSDRQGAREAFF,TGTGCCAGTAGTGACAGACAGGGGGCTCGGGAAGCTTTCTTT
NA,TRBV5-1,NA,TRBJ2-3,CASSPTLASSTDTQYF,TGCGCCAGCAGCCCCACCCTGGCCTCTAGCACAGATACGCAGTATTTT